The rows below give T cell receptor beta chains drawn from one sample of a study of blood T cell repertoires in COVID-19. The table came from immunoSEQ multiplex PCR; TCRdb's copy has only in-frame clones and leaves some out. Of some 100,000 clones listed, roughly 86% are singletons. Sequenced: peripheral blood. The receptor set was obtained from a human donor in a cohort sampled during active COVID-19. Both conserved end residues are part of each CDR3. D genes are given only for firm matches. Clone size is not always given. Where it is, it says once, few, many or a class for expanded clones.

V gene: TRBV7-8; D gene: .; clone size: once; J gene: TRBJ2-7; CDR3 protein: CASSRGGAYYEQYF; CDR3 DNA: TGTGCCAGCAGCCGGGGTGGGGCCTACTACGAGCAGTACTTC
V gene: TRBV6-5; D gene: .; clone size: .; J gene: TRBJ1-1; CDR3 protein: CASSLIRGRAEAFF; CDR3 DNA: TGTGCCAGCAGTCTAATAAGGGGAAGGGCTGAAGCTTTCTTT
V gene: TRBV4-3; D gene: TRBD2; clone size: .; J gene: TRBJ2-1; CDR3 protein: CASSQDLASGGAIEQFF; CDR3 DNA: TGCGCCAGCAGCCAAGATCTAGCTAGCGGGGGGGCCATTGAGCAGTTCTTC
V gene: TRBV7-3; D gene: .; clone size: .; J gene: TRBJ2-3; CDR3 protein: CASSLTEGARQYF; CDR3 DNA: TGTGCCAGCAGCTTAACGGAGGGGGCGCGTCAGTATTTT
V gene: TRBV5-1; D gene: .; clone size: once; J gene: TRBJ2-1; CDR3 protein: CASSIPSRSNEQFF; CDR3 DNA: TGCGCCAGCAGCATCCCTAGCCGTTCCAATGAGCAGTTCTTC
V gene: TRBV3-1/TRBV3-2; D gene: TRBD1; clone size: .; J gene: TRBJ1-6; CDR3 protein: CASKRQGAGSPLHF; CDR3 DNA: TGTGCCAGCAAGAGACAGGGGGCGGGATCACCCCTCCACTTT
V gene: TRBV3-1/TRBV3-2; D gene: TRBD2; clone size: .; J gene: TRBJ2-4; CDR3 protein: CASSQVPLAGGAKNIQYF; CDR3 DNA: TGTGCCAGCAGCCAAGTCCCGTTAGCGGGGGGAGCCAAAAACATTCAGTACTTC
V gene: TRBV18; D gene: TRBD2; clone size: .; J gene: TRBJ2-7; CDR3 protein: CASSFLAGGTYEQYF; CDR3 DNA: TGTGCCAGCTCCTTTCTAGCGGGGGGAACCTACGAGCAGTACTTC
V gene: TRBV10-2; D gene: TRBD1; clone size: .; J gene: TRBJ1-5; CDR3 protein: CASSLQDRGSNQPQHF; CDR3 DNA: TGCGCCAGCAGTCTCCAGGACAGGGGGAGCAATCAGCCCCAGCATTTT
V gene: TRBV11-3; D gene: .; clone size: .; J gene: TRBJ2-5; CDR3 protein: CASSERSVETQYF; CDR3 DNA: TGTGCCAGCAGCGAGCGTAGCGTTGAGACCCAGTACTTC
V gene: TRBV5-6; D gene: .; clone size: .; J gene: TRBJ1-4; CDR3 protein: CASSGLDGGNEKLFF; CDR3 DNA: TGTGCCAGCAGCGGGCTCGACGGGGGTAATGAAAAACTGTTTTTT
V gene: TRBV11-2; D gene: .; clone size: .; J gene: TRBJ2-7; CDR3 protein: CASSLAFRTAYEQYF; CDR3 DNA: TGTGCCAGCAGCTTAGCTTTTCGGACAGCATACGAGCAGTACTTC
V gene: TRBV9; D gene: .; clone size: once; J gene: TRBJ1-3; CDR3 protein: CASSVGNSGGNTIYF; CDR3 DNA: TGTGCCAGCAGCGTAGGGAATTCAGGCGGAAACACCATATATTTT
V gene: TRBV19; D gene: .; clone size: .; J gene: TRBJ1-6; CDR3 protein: CASSAGRWRNSPLHF; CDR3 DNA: TGTGCCAGTAGTGCGGGTAGGTGGAGAAATTCACCCCTCCACTTT
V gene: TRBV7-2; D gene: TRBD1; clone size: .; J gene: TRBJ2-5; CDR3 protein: CASSFRQGQETQYF; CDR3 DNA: TGTGCCAGCAGCTTTAGACAGGGCCAAGAGACCCAGTACTTC
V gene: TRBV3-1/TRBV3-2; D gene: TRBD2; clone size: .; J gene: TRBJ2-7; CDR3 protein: CASSPARGREYF; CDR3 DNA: TGTGCCAGCAGCCCCGCTCGGGGGAGGGAGTACTTC
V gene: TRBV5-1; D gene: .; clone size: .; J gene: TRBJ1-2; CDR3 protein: CASSFGGGLGGYTF; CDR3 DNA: TGCGCCAGCAGCTTCGGCGGGGGACTAGGAGGCTACACCTTC
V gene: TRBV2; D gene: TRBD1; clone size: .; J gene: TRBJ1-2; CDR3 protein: CASSEGTGYYGYTF; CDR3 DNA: TGTGCCAGCAGTGAAGGGACAGGGTACTATGGCTACACCTTC
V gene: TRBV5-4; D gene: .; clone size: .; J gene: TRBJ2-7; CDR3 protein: CASSFGRQGSSYEQYF; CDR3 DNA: TGTGCCAGCAGTTTTGGCCGTCAGGGAAGCTCCTACGAGCAGTACTTC
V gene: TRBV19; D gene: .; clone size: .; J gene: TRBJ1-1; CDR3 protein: CASSMYNAVDTEAFF; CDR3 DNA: TGTGCCAGTAGTATGTATAATGCGGTGGACACTGAAGCTTTCTTT
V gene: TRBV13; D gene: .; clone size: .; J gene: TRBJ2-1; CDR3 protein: CASSFTGLMAYNEQFF; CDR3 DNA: TGTGCCAGCAGCTTCACGGGACTGATGGCTTACAATGAGCAGTTCTTC
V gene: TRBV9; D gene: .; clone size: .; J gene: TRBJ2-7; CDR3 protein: CASSVVGSSYEQYF; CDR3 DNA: TGTGCCAGCAGCGTAGTGGGCAGCTCCTACGAGCAGTACTTC
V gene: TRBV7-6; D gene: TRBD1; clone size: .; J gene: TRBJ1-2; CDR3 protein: CASSLGDRDANYGYTF; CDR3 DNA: TGTGCCAGCAGCTTAGGAGACAGGGACGCTAACTATGGCTACACCTTC
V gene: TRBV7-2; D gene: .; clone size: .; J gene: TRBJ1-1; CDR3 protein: CASSLGSGGRGFTEAFF; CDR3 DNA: TGTGCCAGCAGCTTAGGCTCGGGGGGAAGAGGGTTCACTGAAGCTTTCTTT
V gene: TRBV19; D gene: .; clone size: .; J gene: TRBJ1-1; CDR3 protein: CASSNPGLPGTEAFF; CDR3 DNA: TGTGCCAGTAGTAACCCGGGACTCCCTGGCACTGAAGCTTTCTTT
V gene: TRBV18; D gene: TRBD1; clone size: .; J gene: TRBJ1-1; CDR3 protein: CASSPYGTESTEAFF; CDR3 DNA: TGTGCCAGCTCACCTTATGGGACAGAGTCCACTGAAGCTTTCTTT
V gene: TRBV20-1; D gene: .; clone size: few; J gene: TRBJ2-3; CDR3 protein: CSASPTRTDTQYF; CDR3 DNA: TGCAGTGCTAGTCCTACCCGCACAGATACGCAGTATTTT
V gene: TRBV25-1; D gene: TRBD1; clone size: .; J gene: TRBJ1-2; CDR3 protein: CASSGFSGQFYGYTF; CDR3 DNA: TGTGCCAGCAGTGGATTCTCGGGACAGTTCTATGGCTACACCTTC
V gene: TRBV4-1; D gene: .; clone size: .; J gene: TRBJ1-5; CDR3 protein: CASSQAGTNNQPQHF; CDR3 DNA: TGCGCCAGCAGCCAAGCCGGGACAAACAATCAGCCCCAGCATTTT
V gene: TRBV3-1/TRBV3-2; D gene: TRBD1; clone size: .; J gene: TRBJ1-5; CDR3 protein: CASSRGTGPYSNQPQHF; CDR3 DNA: TGTGCCAGCAGCCGAGGGACAGGCCCTTATAGCAATCAGCCCCAGCATTTT
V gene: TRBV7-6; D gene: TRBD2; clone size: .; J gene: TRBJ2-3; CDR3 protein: CASSLVLAAAGGASQYF; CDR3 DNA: TGTGCCAGCAGCTTAGTTTTGGCGGCTGCGGGGGGCGCGTCGCAGTATTTT
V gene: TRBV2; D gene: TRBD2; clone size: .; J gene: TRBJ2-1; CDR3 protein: CASSEQAGGPHKGFF; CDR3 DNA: TGTGCCAGCAGTGAACAGGCGGGGGGGCCCCACAAGGGGTTCTTC
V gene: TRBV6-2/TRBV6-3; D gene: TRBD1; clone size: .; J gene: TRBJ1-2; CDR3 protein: CASSLTGTGAGHGYTF; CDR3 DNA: TGTGCCAGCAGTCTGACTGGGACAGGGGCCGGTCATGGCTACACCTTC
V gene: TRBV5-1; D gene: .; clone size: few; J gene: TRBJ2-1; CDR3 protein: CASTLGGLEQFF; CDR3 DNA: TGCGCCAGCACCCTTGGCGGACTTGAGCAGTTCTTC
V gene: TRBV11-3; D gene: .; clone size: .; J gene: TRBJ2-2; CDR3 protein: CASSSQGFANTGELFF; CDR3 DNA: TGTGCCAGCAGCTCTCAGGGTTTCGCGAACACCGGGGAGCTGTTTTTT
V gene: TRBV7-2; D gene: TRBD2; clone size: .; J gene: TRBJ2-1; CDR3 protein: CASTYPGGTLNNEQFF; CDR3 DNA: TGTGCCAGCACCTATCCCGGGGGGACCCTTAACAATGAGCAGTTCTTC
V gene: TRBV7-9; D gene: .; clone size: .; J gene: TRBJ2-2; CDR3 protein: CASSTDRLTGELFF; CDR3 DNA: TGTGCCAGCAGCACGGACAGACTCACCGGGGAGCTGTTTTTT
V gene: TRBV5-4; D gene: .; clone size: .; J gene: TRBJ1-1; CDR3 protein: CASSAGNSPEAFF; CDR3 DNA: TGTGCCAGCAGCGCGGGAAACAGTCCTGAAGCTTTCTTT
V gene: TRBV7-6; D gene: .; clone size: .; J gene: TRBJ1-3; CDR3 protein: CASSLADSSGNTIYF; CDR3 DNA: TGTGCCAGCAGCTTAGCAGACAGCTCTGGAAACACCATATATTTT
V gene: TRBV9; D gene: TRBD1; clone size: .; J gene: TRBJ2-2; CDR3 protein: CASTGGGCVGELFF; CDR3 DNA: TGTGCCAGCACAGGGGGTGGGTGTGTTGGGGAGCTGTTTTTT
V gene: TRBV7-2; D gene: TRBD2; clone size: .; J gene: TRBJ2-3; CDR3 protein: CASSLATSGGADTQYF; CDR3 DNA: TGTGCCAGCAGCTTAGCGACTAGCGGGGGGGCAGATACGCAGTATTTT
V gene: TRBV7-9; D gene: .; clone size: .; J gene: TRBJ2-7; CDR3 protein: CASSLADGFSYEQYF; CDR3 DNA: TGTGCCAGCAGCTTAGCCGACGGGTTCTCCTACGAGCAGTACTTC
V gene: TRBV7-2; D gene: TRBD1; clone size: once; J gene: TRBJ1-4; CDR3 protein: CASSSQTGEGEKLFF; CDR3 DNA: TGTGCCAGCAGCTCGCAGACAGGGGAAGGTGAAAAACTGTTTTTT
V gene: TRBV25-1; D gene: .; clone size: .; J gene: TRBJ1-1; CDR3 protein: CASSLDSGEAFF; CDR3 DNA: TGTGCCAGCAGTCTCGACTCGGGTGAAGCTTTCTTT
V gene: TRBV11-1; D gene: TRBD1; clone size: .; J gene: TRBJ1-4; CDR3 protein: CASSFLGQHNEKLFF; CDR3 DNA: TGTGCCAGCAGCTTTTTGGGACAGCATAATGAAAAACTGTTTTTT
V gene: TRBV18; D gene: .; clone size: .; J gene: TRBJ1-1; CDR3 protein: CASSPYTGNTEAFF; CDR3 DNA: TGTGCCAGCTCACCTTATACAGGGAACACTGAAGCTTTCTTT
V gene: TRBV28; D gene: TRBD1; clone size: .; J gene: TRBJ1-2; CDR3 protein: CASSFLPARGNGYTF; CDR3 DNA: TGTGCCAGCAGTTTCCTCCCCGCCAGGGGGAATGGCTACACCTTC
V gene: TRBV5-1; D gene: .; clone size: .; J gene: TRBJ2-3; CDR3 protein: CASSRTVSADTQYF; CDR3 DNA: TGCGCCAGCAGCAGGACAGTATCGGCAGATACGCAGTATTTT
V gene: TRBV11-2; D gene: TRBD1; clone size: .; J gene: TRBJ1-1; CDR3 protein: CASSPDRGNTEAFF; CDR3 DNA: TGTGCCAGCAGTCCTGACAGGGGCAACACTGAAGCTTTCTTT
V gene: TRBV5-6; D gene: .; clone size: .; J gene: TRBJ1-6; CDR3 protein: CASSSTPGSLHF; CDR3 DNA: TGTGCCAGCAGCTCCACGCCGGGGTCCCTCCACTTT
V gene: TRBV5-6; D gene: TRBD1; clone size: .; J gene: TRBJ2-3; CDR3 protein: CASSTLGQGATDTQYF; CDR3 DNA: TGTGCCAGCAGCACCCTGGGACAGGGGGCAACAGATACGCAGTATTTT
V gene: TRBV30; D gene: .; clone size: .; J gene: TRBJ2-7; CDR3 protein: CAWSVLSGHEQYF; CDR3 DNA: TGTGCCTGGAGTGTACTAAGCGGCCACGAGCAGTACTTC
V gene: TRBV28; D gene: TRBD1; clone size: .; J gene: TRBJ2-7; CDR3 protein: CASSYRGLGEQYF; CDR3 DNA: TGTGCCAGCAGTTACAGGGGGCTTGGCGAGCAGTACTTC
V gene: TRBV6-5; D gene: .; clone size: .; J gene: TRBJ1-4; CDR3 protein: CASTTTGFGEKLFF; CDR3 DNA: TGTGCCAGCACCACAACAGGGTTTGGTGAAAAACTGTTTTTT
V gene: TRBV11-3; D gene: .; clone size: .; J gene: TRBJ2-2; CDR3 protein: CASSLGGHNTGELFF; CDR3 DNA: TGTGCCAGCAGCTTAGGTGGACACAACACCGGGGAGCTGTTTTTT